A single sample is the source of the 5 T cell receptor beta chains below, sequenced in a study of response to subunit inactivated influenza vaccine. Via MiXCR, TCRdb re-called the RT-PCR reads, giving one row per CDR3 protein. The table includes 500,000 or so distinct CDR3 sequences, about 15% detected once. The specimen comprised CD4+ T cells sorted from PBMCs, sampled less than 25 months after vaccination. Receptors were obtained from a man aged 50 to 69 who received an inactivated influenza vaccine.

V gene TRBV29-1 combines with J gene TRBJ2-3, with D uncertain. Trimming took off 5 bases at V and 0 bases at J, with 9 bases between the two ends. CDR3 length: 13 amino acids. CDR1 is SQVTM and CDR2 is ANQGSEA in the germline V gene. CDR3 in amino acids: CSVRGRSTDTQYF. The DNA for the CDR3 is TGCAGCGTTCGAGGACGGAGCACAGATACGCAGTATTTT.

This chain joins TRBV7-6 and TRBJ2-7; no firm D call. The V gene lost 2 bases and the J gene lost 0 bases, with 11 bases spanning the gap. The germline V gene has CDR1 SGHVS and CDR2 FNYEAQ. This CDR3 has 15 amino acids. CDR3 DNA sequence: TGTGCCAGCAGCTTATATGCCCTCAGCTCCTACGAGCAGTACTTC. Its translation: CASSLYALSSYEQYF.

The V call is TRBV29-1, the J call TRBJ2-7, with D perhaps assigned TRBD1 or TRBD2 (5 bases each). This CDR3 contains 12 residues. V was pared by 5 bases and J by 6 bases, with 14 bases between. From germline, CDR1 is SQVTM and CDR2 ANQGSEA. CDR3 region: CSVPGLVGEQYF. CDR3 nucleotides: TGCAGCGTTCCGGGGCTGGTGGGCGAGCAGTACTTC.

The chain combines TRBV9 with TRBJ2-7; D may be TRBD1 (7 bases). Trimming stripped 0 bases from V and 2 bases from J, with 24 bases between. Germline values: CDR1 SGDLS, CDR2 YYNGEE. This CDR3 contains 19 residues. The CDR3 bases are TGTGCCAGCAGCGTAGGTCTTCATCGAGGGGGGACAGTCCCCTACGAGCAGTACTTC. Protein product: CASSVGLHRGGTVPYEQYF.

This clonotype came up many times. The chain's CDR3 is CSASQGHWGNQPQHF. The DNA for the CDR3 is TGCAGTGCTAGCCAGGGACACTGGGGAAATCAGCCCCAGCATTTT. This chain uses TRBV20-1 with TRBJ1-5; possible D gene TRBD1, 6 bases. CDR3 length: 15 residues. Germline CDR1 DFQATT, CDR2 SNEGSKA (reference sequence). V lost 3 bases to trimming and J lost 4 bases, with 16 bases between them.